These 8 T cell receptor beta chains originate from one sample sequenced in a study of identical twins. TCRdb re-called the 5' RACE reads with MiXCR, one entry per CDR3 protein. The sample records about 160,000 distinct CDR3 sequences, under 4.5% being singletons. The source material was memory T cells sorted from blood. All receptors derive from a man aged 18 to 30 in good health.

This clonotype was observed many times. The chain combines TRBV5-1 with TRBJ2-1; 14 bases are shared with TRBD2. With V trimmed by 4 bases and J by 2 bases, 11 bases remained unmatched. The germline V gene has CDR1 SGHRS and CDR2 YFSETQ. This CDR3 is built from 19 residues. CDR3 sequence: CASSQPGLAGEGTYNEQFF. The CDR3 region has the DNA TGCGCCAGCAGCCAACCGGGACTAGCGGGAGAGGGGACCTACAATGAGCAGTTCTTC.

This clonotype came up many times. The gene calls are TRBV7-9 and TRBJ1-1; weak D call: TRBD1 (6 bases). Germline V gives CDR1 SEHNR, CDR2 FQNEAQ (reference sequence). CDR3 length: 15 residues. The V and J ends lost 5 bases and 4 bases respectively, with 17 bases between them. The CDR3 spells CASSPRGGLGTEAFF. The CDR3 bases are TGTGCCAGCAGCCCCCGGGGGGGGCTCGGCACTGAAGCTTTCTTT.

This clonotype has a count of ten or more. The CDR3 sequence: CASSPEVLTGLASHEQFF. In nucleotides, the CDR3 is TGTGCCAGCAGCCCAGAGGTACTTACGGGACTAGCTAGCCATGAGCAGTTCTTC. V usage is TRBV7-8 and J usage is TRBJ2-1, with 9 bases that match TRBD2. This CDR3 spans 18 amino acids. J was trimmed by 8 bases and V by 5 bases; bases with no gene match: 19. Per germline, CDR1 SGHVS and CDR2 FQNEAQ. Complete variable domain (other parts from reference TRBV7-8 and TRBJ2-1): GAGVSQSPRYKVAKRGQDVALRCDPISGHVSLFWYQQALGQGPEFLTYFQNEAQLDKSGLPSDRFFAERPEGSVSTLKIQRTQQEDSAVYLCASSPEVLTGLASHEQFFGPGTRLTVL.

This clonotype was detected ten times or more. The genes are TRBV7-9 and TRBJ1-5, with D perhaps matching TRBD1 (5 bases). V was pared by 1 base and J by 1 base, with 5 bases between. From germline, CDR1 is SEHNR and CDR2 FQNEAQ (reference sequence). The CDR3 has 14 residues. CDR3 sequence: CASSLEGSNQPQHF. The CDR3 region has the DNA TGTGCCAGCAGCTTAGAGGGGAGCAATCAGCCCCAGCATTTT.

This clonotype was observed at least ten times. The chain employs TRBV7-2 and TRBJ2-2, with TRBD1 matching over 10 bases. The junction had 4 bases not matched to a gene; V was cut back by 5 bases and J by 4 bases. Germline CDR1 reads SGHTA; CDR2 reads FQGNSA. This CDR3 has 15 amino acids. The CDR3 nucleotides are TGTGCCAGCAGCAGAGGGACAGGGGCCACCGGGGAGCTGTTTTTT. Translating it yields CASSRGTGATGELFF.

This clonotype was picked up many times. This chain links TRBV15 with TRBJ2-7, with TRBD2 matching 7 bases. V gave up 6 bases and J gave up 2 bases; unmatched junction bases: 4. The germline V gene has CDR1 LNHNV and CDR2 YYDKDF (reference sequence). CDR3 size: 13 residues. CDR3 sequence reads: CATRSGTTYEQYF. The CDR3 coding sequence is TGTGCCACCAGGTCCGGGACTACCTACGAGCAGTACTTC.

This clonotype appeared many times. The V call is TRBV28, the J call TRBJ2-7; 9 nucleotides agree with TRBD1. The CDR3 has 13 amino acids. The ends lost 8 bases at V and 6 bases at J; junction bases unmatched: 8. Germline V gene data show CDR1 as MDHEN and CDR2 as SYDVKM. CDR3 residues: CASGGQGLGEQYF. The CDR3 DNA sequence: TGTGCCAGCGGGGGACAGGGTCTTGGCGAGCAGTACTTC.

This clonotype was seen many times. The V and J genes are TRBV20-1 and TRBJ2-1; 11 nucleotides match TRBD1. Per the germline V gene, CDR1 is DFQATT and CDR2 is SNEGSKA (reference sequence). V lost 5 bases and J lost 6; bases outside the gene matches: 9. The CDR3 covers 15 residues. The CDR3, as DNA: TGCAGTGCTCTTAGTACCGGGACAGGGGGCAATGAGCAGTTCTTC. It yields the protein CSALSTGTGGNEQFF.